This paragraph covers one T cell receptor (beta chain) sequence. Repertoires were generated with immunoSEQ multiplex PCR, while TCRdb's copy carries only in-frame clones and drops some. The table includes over 80,000 clones, around 85% detected once. This sample was included in a study of control samples from healthy donors and cancer patients. The V end was cut by 1 base, the J end by 1 base, with 7 bases between. This CDR3 spans 14 amino acids. Germline assignment: CDR1 LGHDT and CDR2 YNNKEL (reference sequence). This TCR derives from a young man in good health. The V call is TRBV3-1 (or the pseudogene TRBV3-2), the J call TRBJ1-1; no reliable D call. Sequencing used blood. CDR3 in DNA: TGTGCCAGCAGCCAAGTCACGGCGAACACTGAAGCTTTCTTT. Amino acid sequence: CASSQVTANTEAFF.